The clone carrying this T cell receptor (beta chain) came up many times. What it recognizes is unknown. TCR beta CDR3 sequences were amplified from RNA transcripts. The HTBI set primed first-round TCR CDR3 RT-PCR. TCRdb called the multiplex PCR reads again in MiXCR, with one record for every CDR3 protein. Counted here are 400,000 or so distinct CDR3 sequences, approximately 15% occurring once; the ten biggest clones make up around a fifth. This entry is derived from a study of T cells in Graves' hyperthyroidism and ophthalmopathy. Overall study context: Once the initial diagnosis was made, peripheral blood was obtained before any treatment.

Study-level results: Ophthalmopathy was identified by the model a median about 6.8 months ahead of onset.

Clinical symptoms, serum thyroxine and TRAb, thyroid ultrasound and orbital computed tomography were used for the diagnoses. The source of this sequence is a woman under 40 with Graves' ophthalmopathy. The sequenced sample was blood.

CDR3 nucleotides: TGTGCCAGCAGCTTCGCGGGCCGGGACACTGAGGACGAGCAGTACTTC. This gives the protein CASSFAGRDTEDEQYF. V gene TRBV11-2 combines with J gene TRBJ2-7, with a possible D match to TRBD1 (6 bases). The germline V gene has CDR1 SGHAT and CDR2 FQNNGV. The ends were cut back, 3 bases at V and 5 bases at J, with 20 bases in the middle. The CDR3 has 16 residues.